The rows below give T cell receptor delta chains drawn from one sample of a study of human gamma delta and Vdelta1 T cells. These receptors have no known antigen. TCRdb reanalysed the PCR reads via CATT. This repertoire shows several thousand delta-chain clones, roughly 40% found once; its top ten account for roughly 8.9%. The sequencing input was Vdelta1 gamma-delta T cells from blood grown in culture (DOT cells). The source of these receptors is a human donor in good health. Both conserved end residues are part of each CDR3. The order of the fields is D gene, J gene, V gene, clone size, CDR3 protein, CDR3 DNA. A D gene is named only where the DNA matches it firmly. Clone size is stated in some rows and not others, as once, few, many or a class when expanded.

>.|TRDJ1|TRDV1|.
CALGELWGDEDTFGLIF
TGTGCTCTTGGGGAACTCTGGGGCGACGAGGATACTTTTGGACTCATCTTT
>.|TRDJ1|TRDV1|medium-sized
CALGERDRGPDKLIF
TGTGCTCTTGGGGAACGGGACAGGGGTCCCGATAAACTCATCTTT
>TRDD3|TRDJ1|TRDV1|medium-sized
CALGERLEAFTCLTGGYKYTDKLIF
TGTGCTCTTGGGGAACGCCTAGAGGCCTTTACCTGCCTTACTGGGGGATACAAGTACACCGATAAACTCATCTTT
>.|TRDJ1|TRDV1|.
CALGEFETGTMIDKLIF
TGTGCTCTTGGGGAATTTGAGACGGGGACGATGATCGATAAACTCATCTTT
>TRDD3|TRDJ1|TRDV1|.
CALGGTPWGAAKLIF
TGTGCTCTTGGGGGTACGCCCTGGGGGGCCGCGAAACTCATCTTT
>.|TRDJ1|TRDV1|few
CALGDPPVGVTDKLIF
TGTGCTCTTGGGGATCCCCCGGTGGGGGTCACCGATAAACTCATCTTT
>TRDD3|TRDJ1|TRDV1|medium-sized
CALGELQNRDWGTPLKLIF
TGTGCTCTTGGGGAACTACAGAATCGGGACTGGGGGACTCCCCTCAAACTCATCTTT
>TRDD3|TRDJ1|TRDV1|once
CALGELRAGLGALRGIKGDKLIF
TGTGCTCTTGGGGAACTTAGGGCCGGACTGGGGGCCCTAAGGGGTATAAAAGGGGATAAACTCATCTTT
>TRDD3|TRDJ1|TRDV1|.
CALGDSRRGPRDVLGDKRHKLIF
TGTGCTCTTGGGGACTCCCGTAGGGGGCCTCGGGATGTACTGGGGGATAAGCGCCATAAACTCATCTTT
>.|TRDJ1|TRDV1|.
CALGKLRLRTEGDKLIF
TGTGCTCTTGGGAAACTACGCCTAAGGACAGAAGGCGATAAACTCATCTTT
>TRDD3|TRDJ1|TRDV1|.
CALGTGTGRNWGSIKLIF
TGTGCTCTTGGGACGGGGACCGGTAGGAACTGGGGATCAATCAAACTCATCTTT
>.|TRDJ1|TRDV1|.
CALGVASYNIVGEHTYKLIF
TGTGCTCTTGGGGTCGCTTCCTACAACATTGTGGGGGAACATACGTATAAACTCATCTTT
>.|TRDJ1|TRDV1|medium-sized
CALGERGLLGGYTDKLIF
TGTGCTCTTGGGGAACGAGGCCTTCTCGGGGGGTACACCGATAAACTCATCTTT
>.|TRDJ1|TRDV1|.
CALGELCLYCYTDKLIF
TGTGCTCTTGGGGAACTATGTCTTTACTGCTACACCGATAAACTCATCTTT
>.|TRDJ1|TRDV1|.
CALGVHPRLNPTDKLIF
TGTGCTCTTGGGGTCCACCCCCGGCTAAACCCCACCGATAAACTCATCTTT
>.|TRDJ1|TRDV1|few
CALGEPGLPPLNSLAYTDKLIF
TGTGCTCTTGGGGAGCCAGGCCTTCCCCCACTAAACTCACTGGCGTACACCGATAAACTCATCTTT
>.|TRDJ1|TRDV1|few
CALGERQPNGHDKLIF
TGTGCTCTTGGGGAACGTCAGCCCAACGGCCACGATAAACTCATCTTT
>.|TRDJ1|TRDV1|medium-sized
CALGDKGGTFPPYTDKLIF
TGTGCTCTTGGGGATAAGGGGGGGACTTTCCCCCCCTACACCGATAAACTCATCTTT
>.|TRDJ1|TRDV1|.
CALGEPPPGDKLIF
TGTGCTCTTGGGGAGCCCCCCCCGGGGGATAAACTCATCTTT
>TRDD3|TRDJ1|TRDV1|.
CALGELVRVLGGRYTDKLIF
TGTGCTCTTGGGGAACTAGTACGCGTACTGGGGGGGCGGTACACCGATAAACTCATCTTT
>TRDD3|TRDJ1|TRDV1|few
CALGELRRALGDLLLGDTSGDKLIF
TGTGCTCTTGGGGAACTTCGGAGGGCCCTAGGGGATCTCCTACTGGGGGATACGAGCGGCGATAAACTCATCTTT
>TRDD3|TRDJ1|TRDV1|.
CALGEYPPWGGSITDKLIF
TGTGCTCTTGGGGAATATCCCCCCTGGGGGGGTTCCATCACCGATAAACTCATCTTT
>.|TRDJ1|TRDV1|few
CALGELLPRVRGIADKLIF
TGTGCTCTTGGGGAACTCCTTCCCCGAGTTAGAGGGATAGCCGATAAACTCATCTTT
>.|TRDJ1|TRDV1|medium-sized
CALGEHRKSELRSYTDKLIF
TGTGCTCTTGGGGAACATAGAAAATCAGAACTACGCTCCTACACCGATAAACTCATCTTT
>TRDD3|TRDJ1|TRDV1|few
CALGERPLRLLGGEPDKLIF
TGTGCTCTTGGGGAACGCCCTTTAAGGCTACTGGGGGGAGAACCCGATAAACTCATCTTT
>TRDD2|TRDJ1|TRDV1|once
CALGEPSTSYRWGATDKLIF
TGTGCTCTTGGGGAACCTTCCACTTCCTATAGATGGGGTGCCACCGATAAACTCATCTTT
>TRDD2|TRDJ1|TRDV1|.
CALGYQPNLPRMDLNTDKLIF
TGTGCTCTTGGATACCAACCAAACCTTCCTCGGATGGATCTAAACACCGATAAACTCATCTTT
>.|TRDJ1|TRAV29/DV5|.
CAASLVLGYTDKLIF
TGTGCAGCAAGCCTCGTACTGGGATACACCGATAAACTCATCTTT
>TRDD3|TRDJ1|TRDV1|few
CALGDQYAGGYSLVKLIF
TGTGCTCTTGGGGATCAATACGCTGGGGGATATTCTCTTGTTAAACTCATCTTT
>.|TRDJ4|TRDV1|few
CALGELLKIVLDRPLIF
TGTGCTCTTGGGGAACTCCTTAAGATCGTACTTGATAGACCCCTGATCTTT
>.|TRDJ1|TRDV1|.
CALGEPYRAGVPRGADKLIF
TGTGCTCTTGGGGAACCCTACCGAGCTGGGGTCCCCCGGGGGGCCGATAAACTCATCTTT
>TRDD3|TRDJ4|TRDV1|few
CALGEKPFVGDTQGELIF
TGTGCTCTTGGGGAAAAACCCTTCGTGGGGGATACGCAGGGGGAACTGATCTTT
>TRDD3|TRDJ1|TRDV1|once
CALGEPILSLGDTFSADKLIF
TGTGCTCTTGGGGAACCTATCCTATCGCTGGGGGATACGTTCTCGGCCGATAAACTCATCTTT
>TRDD3|TRDJ1|TRDV1|few
CALGELGRNGWGMKTDKLIF
TGTGCTCTTGGGGAGTTGGGGAGGAACGGCTGGGGGATGAAAACCGATAAACTCATCTTT
>TRDD3|TRDJ1|TRDV1|few
CALGEGLYWGDYVPLSYTDKLIF
TGTGCTCTTGGGGAAGGCTTATACTGGGGGGATTACGTCCCGCTCTCATACACCGATAAACTCATCTTT
>TRDD3|TRDJ1|TRDV1|.
CALGEPSPLTPRRDTKQEGTPPDKLIF
TGTGCTCTTGGGGAACCAAGCCCTCTGACCCCCCGGCGGGATACGAAACAAGAGGGTACCCCACCCGATAAACTCATCTTT
>TRDD3|TRDJ2|TRDV1|.
CALQSVGRRTGGYGHLTAQLFF
TGTGCTCTCCAATCCGTAGGCCGTCGTACTGGGGGATATGGCCATTTGACAGCACAACTCTTCTTT
>.|TRDJ1|TRDV1|.
CALGVYVHGWGKTPNTDKLIF
TGTGCTCTTGGGGTCTACGTCCATGGTTGGGGAAAGACGCCGAACACCGATAAACTCATCTTT